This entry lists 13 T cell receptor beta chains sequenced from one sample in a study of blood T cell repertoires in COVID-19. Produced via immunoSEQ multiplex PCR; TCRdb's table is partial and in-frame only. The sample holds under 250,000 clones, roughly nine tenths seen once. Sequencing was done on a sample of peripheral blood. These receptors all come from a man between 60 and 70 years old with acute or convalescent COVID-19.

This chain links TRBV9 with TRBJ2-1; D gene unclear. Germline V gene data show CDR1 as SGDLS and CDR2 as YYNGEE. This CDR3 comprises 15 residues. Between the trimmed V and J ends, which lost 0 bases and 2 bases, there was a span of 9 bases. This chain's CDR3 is CASSVEVSAYNEQFF. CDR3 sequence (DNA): TGTGCCAGCAGCGTAGAAGTAAGCGCCTACAATGAGCAGTTCTTC.

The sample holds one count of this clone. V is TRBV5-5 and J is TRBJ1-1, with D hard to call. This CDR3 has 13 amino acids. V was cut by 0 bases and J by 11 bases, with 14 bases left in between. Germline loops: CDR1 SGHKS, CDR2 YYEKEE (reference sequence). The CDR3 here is CASSLEDLGRAFF. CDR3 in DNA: TGTGCCAGCAGCTTGGAGGATCTCGGGAGGGCTTTCTTT.

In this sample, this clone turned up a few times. The CDR3 protein is CASSQSFQGGTGELFF. The DNA of the CDR3 is TGTGCCAGCAGCCAGTCGTTCCAGGGCGGAACCGGGGAGCTGTTTTTT. V and J are TRBV4-2 and TRBJ2-2; the D gene is possibly TRBD1 (5 bases). Between the trimmed V and J ends, which lost 3 bases and 5 bases, there was a span of 16 bases. The CDR3 consists of 16 residues. The germline CDR1 and CDR2 sequences are LGHNA and YNFKEQ.

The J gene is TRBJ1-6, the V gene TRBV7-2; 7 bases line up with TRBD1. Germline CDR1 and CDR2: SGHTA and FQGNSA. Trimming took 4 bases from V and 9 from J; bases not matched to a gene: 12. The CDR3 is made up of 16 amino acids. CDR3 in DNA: TGTGCCAGCAGCTCCACAGGGGATGGGAGGAGTTCACCCCTCCACTTT. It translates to CASSSTGDGRSSPLHF.

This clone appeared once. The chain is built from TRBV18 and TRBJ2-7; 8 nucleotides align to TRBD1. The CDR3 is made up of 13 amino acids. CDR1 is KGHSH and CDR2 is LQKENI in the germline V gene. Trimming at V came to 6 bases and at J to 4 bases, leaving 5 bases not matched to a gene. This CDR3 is CASSGQAKYEQYF. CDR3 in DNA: TGTGCCAGCTCGGGACAGGCGAAGTACGAGCAGTACTTC.

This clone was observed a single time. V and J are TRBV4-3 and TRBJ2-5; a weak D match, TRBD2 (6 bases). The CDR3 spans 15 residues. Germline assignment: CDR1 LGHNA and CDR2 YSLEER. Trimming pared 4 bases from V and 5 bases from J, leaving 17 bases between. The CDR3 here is CASSRTSGVVETQYF. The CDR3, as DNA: TGCGCCAGCAGCCGAACCTCGGGGGTTGTGGAGACCCAGTACTTC.

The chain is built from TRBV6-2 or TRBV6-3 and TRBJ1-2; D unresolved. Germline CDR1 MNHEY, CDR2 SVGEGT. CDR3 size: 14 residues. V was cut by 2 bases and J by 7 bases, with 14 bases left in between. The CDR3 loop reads CASSYSVMNGGYTF. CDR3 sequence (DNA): TGTGCCAGCAGTTACAGCGTCATGAACGGTGGCTACACCTTC.

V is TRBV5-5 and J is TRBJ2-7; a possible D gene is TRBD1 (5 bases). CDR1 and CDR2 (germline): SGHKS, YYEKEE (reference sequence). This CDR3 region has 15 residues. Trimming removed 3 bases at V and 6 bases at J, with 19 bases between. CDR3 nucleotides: TGTGCCAGCAGCTCCTCGTGGGGCGGACCTAGCGAGCAGTACTTC. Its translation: CASSSSWGGPSEQYF.

The CDR3 is CASSSYRGKGNQPQHF. The DNA for the CDR3 is TGTGCCAGCAGTTCGTACAGGGGGAAGGGCAATCAGCCCCAGCATTTT. The chain employs TRBV27 and TRBJ1-5, with 8 bases matching TRBD1. CDR3 length: 16 residues. Germline CDR1 is MNHEY and CDR2 is SMNVEV (reference sequence). Trimming took 4 bases from V and 2 from J; bases not matched to a gene: 7.

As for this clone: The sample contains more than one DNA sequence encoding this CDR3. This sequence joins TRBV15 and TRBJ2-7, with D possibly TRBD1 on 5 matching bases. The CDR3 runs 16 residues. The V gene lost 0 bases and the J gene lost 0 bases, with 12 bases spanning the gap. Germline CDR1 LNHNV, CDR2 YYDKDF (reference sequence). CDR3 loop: CATSREQGFNSYEQYF. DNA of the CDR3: TGTGCCACCAGCAGAGAGCAGGGCTTTAACTCCTACGAGCAGTACTTC.

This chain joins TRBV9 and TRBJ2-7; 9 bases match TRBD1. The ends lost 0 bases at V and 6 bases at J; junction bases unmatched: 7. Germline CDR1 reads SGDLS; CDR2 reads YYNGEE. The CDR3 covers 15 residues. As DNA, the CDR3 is TGTGCCAGCAGCGTAGCGGGACAGGGAGGAGGCGAGCAGTACTTC. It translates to CASSVAGQGGGEQYF.

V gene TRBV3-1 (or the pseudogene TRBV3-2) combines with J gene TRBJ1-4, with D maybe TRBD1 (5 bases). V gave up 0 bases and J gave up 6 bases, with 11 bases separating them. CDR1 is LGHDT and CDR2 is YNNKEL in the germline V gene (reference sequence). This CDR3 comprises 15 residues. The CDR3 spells CASSQDFGTHEKLFF. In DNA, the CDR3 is TGTGCCAGCAGCCAAGATTTCGGGACTCATGAAAAACTGTTTTTT.

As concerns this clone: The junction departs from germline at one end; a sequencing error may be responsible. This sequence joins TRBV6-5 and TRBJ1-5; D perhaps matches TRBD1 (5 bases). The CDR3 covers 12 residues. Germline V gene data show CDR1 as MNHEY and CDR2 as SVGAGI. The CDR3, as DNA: TGTGCCAGCAGCGAGGGAGGGGAACTGGTAGCTTTT. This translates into CASSEGGELVAF.